Described below is a single T cell receptor beta chain sequence and its context. Profiling relied on immunoSEQ multiplex PCR, and the TCRdb table lists in-frame clones only, not all of them. The repertoire consists of approximately 50,000 clones, with roughly 94% occurring once and the leading ten covering around 0.31%. Germline loops: CDR1 SNHLY, CDR2 FYNNEI. Trimming took 4 bases from V and 4 from J; bases not matched to a gene: 15. CDR3 length equals 17 residues. The data were taken from a study of T cell changes during pregnancy in multiple sclerosis. Sequenced material: CD4+ T cells from peripheral blood mononuclear cells, taken in the third trimester of pregnancy. The chain carries TRBV2 and TRBJ1-1; 7 positions match TRBD1. The sequence derives from a female donor with multiple sclerosis, enrolled in a pregnancy study. CDR3 DNA sequence: TGTGCCAGCAGTGTGCTACAGGGGCTGGGATATGGCACTGAAGCTTTCTTT. Encoded protein: CASSVLQGLGYGTEAFF.